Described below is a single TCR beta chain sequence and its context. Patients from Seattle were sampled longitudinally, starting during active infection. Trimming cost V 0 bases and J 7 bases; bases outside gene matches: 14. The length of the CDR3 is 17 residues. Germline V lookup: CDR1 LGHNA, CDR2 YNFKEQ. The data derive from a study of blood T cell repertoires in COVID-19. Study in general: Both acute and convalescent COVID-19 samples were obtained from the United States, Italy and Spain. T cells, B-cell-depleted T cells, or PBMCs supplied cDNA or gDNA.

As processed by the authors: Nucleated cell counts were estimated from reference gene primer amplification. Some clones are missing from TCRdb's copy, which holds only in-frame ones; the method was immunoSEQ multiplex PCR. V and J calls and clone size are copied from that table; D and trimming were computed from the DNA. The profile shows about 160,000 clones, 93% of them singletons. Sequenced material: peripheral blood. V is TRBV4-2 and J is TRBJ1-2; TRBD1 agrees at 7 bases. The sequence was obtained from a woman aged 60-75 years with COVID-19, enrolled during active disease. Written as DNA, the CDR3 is TGTGCCAGCAGCCAAGATTTAACGAGAGGGGGCCCGGGTGGCTACACCTTC. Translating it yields CASSQDLTRGGPGGYTF.